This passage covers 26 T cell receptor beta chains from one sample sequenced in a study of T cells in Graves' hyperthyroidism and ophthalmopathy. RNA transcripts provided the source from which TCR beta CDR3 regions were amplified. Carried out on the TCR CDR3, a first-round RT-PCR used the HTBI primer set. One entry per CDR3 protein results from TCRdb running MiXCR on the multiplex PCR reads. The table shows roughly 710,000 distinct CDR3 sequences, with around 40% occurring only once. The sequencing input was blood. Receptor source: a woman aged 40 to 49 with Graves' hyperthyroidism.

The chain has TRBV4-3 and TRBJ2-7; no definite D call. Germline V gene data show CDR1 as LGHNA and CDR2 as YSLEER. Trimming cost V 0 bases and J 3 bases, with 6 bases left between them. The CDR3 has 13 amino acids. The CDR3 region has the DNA TGCGCCAGCAGCCAAGAGTGGGGCTACGAGCAGTACTTC. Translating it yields CASSQEWGYEQYF.

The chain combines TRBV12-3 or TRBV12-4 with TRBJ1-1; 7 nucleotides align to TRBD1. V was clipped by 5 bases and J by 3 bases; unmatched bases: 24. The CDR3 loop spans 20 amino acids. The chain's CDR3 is CASSTRVGRRTGPRDTEAFF. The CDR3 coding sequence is TGTGCCAGCAGTACGCGAGTGGGCCGACGGACAGGCCCAAGGGACACTGAAGCTTTCTTT.

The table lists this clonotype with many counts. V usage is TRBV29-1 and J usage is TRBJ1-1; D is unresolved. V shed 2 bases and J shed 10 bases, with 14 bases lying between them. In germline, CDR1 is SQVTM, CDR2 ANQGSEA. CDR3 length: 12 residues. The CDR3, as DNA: TGCAGCGTTGAAAGCCTCTCACAATCAGCTTTCTTT. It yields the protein CSVESLSQSAFF.

CDR3: CASSPWTSGSTTYEQYF. CDR3 in DNA: TGTGCCAGCAGCCCCTGGACTAGCGGGAGTACCACCTACGAGCAGTACTTC. The rearrangement uses TRBV7-2 and TRBJ2-7; TRBD2 matches 13 bases. This CDR3 has 17 amino acids. CDR1 is SGHTA, CDR2 FQGNSA, per germline. J gave up 2 bases and V 5 bases, and 9 bases lay outside the gene matches.

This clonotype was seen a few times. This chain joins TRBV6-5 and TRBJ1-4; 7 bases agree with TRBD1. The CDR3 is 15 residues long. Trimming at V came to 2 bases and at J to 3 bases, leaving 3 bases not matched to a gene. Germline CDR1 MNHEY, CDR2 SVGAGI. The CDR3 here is CASSYGTAPNEKLFF. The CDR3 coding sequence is TGTGCCAGCAGTTACGGGACAGCCCCTAATGAAAAACTGTTTTTT.

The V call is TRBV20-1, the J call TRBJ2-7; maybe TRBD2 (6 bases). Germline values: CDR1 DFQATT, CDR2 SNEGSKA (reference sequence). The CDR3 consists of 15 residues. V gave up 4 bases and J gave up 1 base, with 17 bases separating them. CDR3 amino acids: CSATPRSGPSYEQYF. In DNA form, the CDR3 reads TGCAGTGCTACCCCCCGGAGCGGGCCTTCCTACGAGCAGTACTTC.

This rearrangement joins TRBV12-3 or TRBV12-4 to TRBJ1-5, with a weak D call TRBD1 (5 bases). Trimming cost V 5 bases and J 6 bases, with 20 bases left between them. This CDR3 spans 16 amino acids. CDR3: CASSPEVSREGQPQHF. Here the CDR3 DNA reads TGTGCCAGCAGTCCAGAGGTCAGCAGGGAAGGTCAGCCCCAGCATTTT.

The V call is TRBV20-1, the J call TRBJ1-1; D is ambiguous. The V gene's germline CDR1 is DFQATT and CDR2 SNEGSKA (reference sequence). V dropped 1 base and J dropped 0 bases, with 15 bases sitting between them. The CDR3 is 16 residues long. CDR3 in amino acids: CSARARRHRVNTEAFF. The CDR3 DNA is TGCAGTGCTAGAGCCCGACGGCACCGTGTGAACACTGAAGCTTTCTTT.

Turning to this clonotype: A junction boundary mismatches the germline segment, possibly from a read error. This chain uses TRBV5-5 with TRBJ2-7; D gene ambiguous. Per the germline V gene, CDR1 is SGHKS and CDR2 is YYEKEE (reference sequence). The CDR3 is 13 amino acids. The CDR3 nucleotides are TGTGCCAGCAGCGAAGTAAGCTCCTACGAGCAGTGCTTC. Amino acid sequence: CASSEVSSYEQCF.

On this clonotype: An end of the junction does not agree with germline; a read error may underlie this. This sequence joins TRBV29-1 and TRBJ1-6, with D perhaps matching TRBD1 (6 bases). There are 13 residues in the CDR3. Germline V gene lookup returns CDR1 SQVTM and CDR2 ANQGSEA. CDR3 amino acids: CSVAGAGDSPLHF. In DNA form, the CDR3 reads TGCAGCGTTGCAGGGGCCGGTGATTCGCCCCTCCACTTT.

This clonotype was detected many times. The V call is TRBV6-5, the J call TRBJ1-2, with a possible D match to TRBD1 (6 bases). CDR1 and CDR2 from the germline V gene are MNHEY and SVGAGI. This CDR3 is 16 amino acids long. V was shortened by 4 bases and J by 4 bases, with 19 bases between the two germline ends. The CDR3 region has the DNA TGTGCCAGCAGTTTCAACCCAGGGGAACCTGGCTATGGCTACACCTTC. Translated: CASSFNPGEPGYGYTF.

CDR3 sequence (DNA): TGTGCCAGCAGCTTGGTACAGGCAAGGAACACTGAAGCTTTCTTT. Amino acid sequence: CASSLVQARNTEAFF. The chain links TRBV5-6 to TRBJ1-1, with a weak D call TRBD1 (5 bases). Trimming took off 0 bases at V and 1 base at J, with 10 bases between the two ends. Germline CDR1 is SGHDT and CDR2 is YYEEEE. There are 15 residues in the CDR3. Looking up the rest from reference TRBV5-6 and TRBJ1-1 gives the full variable domain: DAGVTQSPTHLIKTRGQQVTLRCSPKSGHDTVSWYQQALGQGPQFIFQYYEEEERQRGNFPDRFSGHQFPNYSSELNVNALLLGDSALYLCASSLVQARNTEAFFGQGTRLTVV.

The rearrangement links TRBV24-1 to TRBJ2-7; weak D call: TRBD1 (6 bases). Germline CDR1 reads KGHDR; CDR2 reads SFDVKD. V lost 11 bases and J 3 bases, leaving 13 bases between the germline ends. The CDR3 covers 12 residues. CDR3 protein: CASNIQGYEQYF. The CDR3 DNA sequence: TGTGCCAGCAATATACAGGGCTACGAGCAGTACTTC.

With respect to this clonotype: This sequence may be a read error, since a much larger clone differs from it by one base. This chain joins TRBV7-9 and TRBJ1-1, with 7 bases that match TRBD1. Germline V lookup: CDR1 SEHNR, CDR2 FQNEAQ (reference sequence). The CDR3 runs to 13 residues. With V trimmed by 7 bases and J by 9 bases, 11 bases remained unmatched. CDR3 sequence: CASNSRDSFKAFF. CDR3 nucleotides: TGTGCCAGCAACTCCAGGGACAGCTTCAAAGCTTTCTTT.

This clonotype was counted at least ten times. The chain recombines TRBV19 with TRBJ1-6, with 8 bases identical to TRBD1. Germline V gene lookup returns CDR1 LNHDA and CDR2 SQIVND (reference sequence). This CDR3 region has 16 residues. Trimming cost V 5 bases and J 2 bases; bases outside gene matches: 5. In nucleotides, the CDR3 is TGTGCCAGTAGTGTGGACAGGGTAGCCTATAATTCACCCCTCCACTTT. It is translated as CASSVDRVAYNSPLHF.

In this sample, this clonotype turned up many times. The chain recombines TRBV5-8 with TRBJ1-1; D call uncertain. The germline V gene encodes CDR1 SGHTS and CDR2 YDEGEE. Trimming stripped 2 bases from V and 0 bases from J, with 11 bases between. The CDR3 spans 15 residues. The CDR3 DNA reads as TGTGCCAGCAGCTTCGTCAGCGCCATGAACACTGAAGCTTTCTTT. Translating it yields CASSFVSAMNTEAFF.

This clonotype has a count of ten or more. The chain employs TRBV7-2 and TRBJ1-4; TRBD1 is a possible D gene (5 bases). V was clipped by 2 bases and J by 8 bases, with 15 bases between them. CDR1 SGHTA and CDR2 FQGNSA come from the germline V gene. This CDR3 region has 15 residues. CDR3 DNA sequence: TGTGCCAGCAGCTTATTGTCCCAGGGAGGGGAAAAACTGTTTTTT. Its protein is CASSLLSQGGEKLFF.

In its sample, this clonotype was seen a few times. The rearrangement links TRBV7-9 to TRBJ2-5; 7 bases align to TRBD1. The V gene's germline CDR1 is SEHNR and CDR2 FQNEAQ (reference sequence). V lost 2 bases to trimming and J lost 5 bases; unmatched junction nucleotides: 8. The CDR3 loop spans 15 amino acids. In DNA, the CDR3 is TGTGCCAGCAGCTTATCCGACAGGGCTTGGGAGACCCAGTACTTC. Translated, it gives CASSLSDRAWETQYF.

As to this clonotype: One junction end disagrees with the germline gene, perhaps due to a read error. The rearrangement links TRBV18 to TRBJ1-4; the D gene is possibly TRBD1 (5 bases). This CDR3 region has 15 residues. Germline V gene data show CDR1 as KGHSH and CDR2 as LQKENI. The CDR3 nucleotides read TGTGCCAGCTCACCACTGGGGGGAATGGATGAAAAGCTGTTTTTT. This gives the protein CASSPLGGMDEKLFF. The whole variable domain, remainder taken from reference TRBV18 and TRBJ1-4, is NAGVMQNPRHLVRRRGQEARLRCSPMKGHSHVYWYRQLPEEGLKFMVYLQKENIIDESGMPKERFSAEFPKEGPSILRIQQVVRGDSAAYFCASSPLGGMDEKLFFGSGTQLSVL.

CDR3 DNA: TGTGCCAGCAGACAGGATGAAGCGCCCCAGCATTTT. Amino acids: CASRQDEAPQHF. This chain links TRBV2 with TRBJ1-5, with D perhaps TRBD1 (5 bases). The CDR3 sequence is 12 residues long. With 6 bases removed from V and 9 bases from J, the gap between germline ends came to 12 bases. Germline CDR1 and CDR2: SNHLY and FYNNEI.

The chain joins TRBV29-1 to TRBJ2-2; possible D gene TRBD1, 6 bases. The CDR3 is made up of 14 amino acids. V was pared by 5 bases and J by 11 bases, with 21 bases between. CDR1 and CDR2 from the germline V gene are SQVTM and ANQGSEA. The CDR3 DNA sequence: TGCAGCGTTCTGAACAGGGTGGTTGACGGCGAGCTGTTTTTT. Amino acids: CSVLNRVVDGELFF.

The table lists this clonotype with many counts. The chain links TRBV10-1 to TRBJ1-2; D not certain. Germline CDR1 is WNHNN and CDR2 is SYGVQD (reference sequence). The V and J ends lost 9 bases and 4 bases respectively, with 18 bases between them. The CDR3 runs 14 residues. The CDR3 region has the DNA TGCGCCAGGCGGCGCAACGGGTTTTGCTATGGCTACACCTTC. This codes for CARRRNGFCYGYTF.

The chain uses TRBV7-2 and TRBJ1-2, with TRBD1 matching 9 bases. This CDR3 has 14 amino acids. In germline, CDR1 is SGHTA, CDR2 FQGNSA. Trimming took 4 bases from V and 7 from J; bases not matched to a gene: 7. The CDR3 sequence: CASSSPGQGLGYTF. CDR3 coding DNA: TGTGCCAGCAGCTCACCGGGACAGGGCCTTGGCTACACCTTC. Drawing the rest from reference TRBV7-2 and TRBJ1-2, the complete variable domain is GAGVSQSPSNKVTEKGKDVELRCDPISGHTALYWYRQSLGQGLEFLIYFQGNSAPDKSGLPSDRFSAERTGGSVSTLTIQRTQQEDSAVYLCASSSPGQGLGYTFGSGTRLTVV.

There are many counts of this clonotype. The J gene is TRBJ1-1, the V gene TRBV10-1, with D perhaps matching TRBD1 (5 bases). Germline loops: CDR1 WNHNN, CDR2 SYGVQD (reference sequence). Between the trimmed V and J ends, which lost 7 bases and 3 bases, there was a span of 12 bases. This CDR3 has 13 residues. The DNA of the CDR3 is TGCGCCAGCAACCAGGGTTTCGACACTGAAGCTTTCTTT. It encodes CASNQGFDTEAFF.

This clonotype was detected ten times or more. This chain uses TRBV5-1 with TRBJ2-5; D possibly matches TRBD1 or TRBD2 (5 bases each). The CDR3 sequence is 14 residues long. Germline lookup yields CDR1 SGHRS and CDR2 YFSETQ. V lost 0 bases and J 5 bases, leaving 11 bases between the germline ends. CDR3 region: CASSLGSGAETQYF. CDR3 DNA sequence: TGCGCCAGCAGCTTGGGGTCCGGGGCCGAGACCCAGTACTTC.

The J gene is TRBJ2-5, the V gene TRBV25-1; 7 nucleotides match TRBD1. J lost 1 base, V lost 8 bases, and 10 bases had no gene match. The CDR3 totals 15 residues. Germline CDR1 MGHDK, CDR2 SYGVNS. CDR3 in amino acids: CASSLRDSLQETQYF. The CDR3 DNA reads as TGTGCCAGCTCGCTCCGGGACAGCCTCCAAGAGACCCAGTACTTC.